The sequence of this T cell receptor (beta chain) was determined in a study of T cell changes during pregnancy in multiple sclerosis. The CDR3 covers 16 residues. The V end lost 7 bases, the J end lost 3 bases, and 22 bases lay between the germline ends. Germline CDR1 SNHLY, CDR2 FYNNEI. Clones were sequenced by immunoSEQ multiplex PCR, and TCRdb holds only the in-frame ones, with some missing. The table records approximately 35,000 clones, approximately 92% of them present only once. The sequenced material came from PBMCs (not recorded whether the cells were cultured). The clonotype comes from a female donor with multiple sclerosis, enrolled in a pregnancy study. The J gene is TRBJ2-7, the V gene TRBV2; D is possibly TRBD1 (6 bases). DNA for the CDR3: TGTGCCAGCAAAATCAGTAGGCAGGGGTTGCTCTACGAGCAGTACTTC. Translated: CASKISRQGLLYEQYF.